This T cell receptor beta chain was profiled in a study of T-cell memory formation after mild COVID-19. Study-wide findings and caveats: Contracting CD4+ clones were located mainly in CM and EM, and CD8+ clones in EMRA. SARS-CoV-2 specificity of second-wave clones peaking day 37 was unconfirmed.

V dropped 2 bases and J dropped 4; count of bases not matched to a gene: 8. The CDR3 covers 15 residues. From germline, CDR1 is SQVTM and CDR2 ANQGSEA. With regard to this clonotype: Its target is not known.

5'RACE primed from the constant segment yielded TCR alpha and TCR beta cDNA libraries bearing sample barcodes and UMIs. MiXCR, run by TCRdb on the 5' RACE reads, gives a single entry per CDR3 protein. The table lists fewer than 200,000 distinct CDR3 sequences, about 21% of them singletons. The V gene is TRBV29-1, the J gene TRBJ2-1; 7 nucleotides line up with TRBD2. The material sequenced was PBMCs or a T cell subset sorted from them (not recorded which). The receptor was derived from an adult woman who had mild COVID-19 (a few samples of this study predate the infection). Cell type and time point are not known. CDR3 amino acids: CSVEFVGGPYNEQFF. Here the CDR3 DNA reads TGCAGCGTTGAATTTGTGGGAGGGCCGTACAATGAGCAGTTCTTC.